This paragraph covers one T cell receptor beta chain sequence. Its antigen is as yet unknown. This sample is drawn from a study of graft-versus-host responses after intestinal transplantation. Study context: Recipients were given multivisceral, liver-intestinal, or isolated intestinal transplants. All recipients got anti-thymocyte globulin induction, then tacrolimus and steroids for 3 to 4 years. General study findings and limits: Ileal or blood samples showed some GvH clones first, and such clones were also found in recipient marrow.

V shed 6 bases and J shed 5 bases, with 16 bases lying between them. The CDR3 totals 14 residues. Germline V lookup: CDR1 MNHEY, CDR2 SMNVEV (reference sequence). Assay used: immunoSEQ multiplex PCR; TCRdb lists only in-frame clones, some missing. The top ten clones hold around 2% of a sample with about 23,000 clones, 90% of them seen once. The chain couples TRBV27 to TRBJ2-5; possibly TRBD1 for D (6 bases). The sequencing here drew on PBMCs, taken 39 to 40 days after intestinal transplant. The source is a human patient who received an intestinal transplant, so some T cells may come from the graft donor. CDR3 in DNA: TGTGCCAGCAGCCGGGCCGCCAGGGGCGAGACCCAGTACTTC. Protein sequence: CASSRAARGETQYF.